Detailed here is one T cell receptor beta chain. Antigen: not known. This entry belongs to a study of T cell responses to AZD1222 COVID-19 vaccine. Study summary: Second-dose recipients at about 4 or about 12 weeks were treated as one pooled group.

Overall study results and limits: Mapped onto spike, vaccine-associated CD4 TCRs spanned it and were dominant at 160-218 and 743-854. Donors skewed white British and female; clonal diversity was possibly underestimated.

The germline V and J ends were trimmed by 5 bases and 5 bases, with 8 bases remaining between them. Germline values: CDR1 KGHDR, CDR2 SFDVKD. The CDR3 loop spans 12 amino acids. Libraries were prepared by immunoSEQ multiplex PCR; TCRdb keeps only in-frame clonotypes and omits some of them. The sample gives 68,000 or so clones, about 88% of which show up once; roughly 7.4% is in the top ten. The chain links TRBV24-1 to TRBJ2-5; TRBD2 is a possible D gene (6 bases). The clonotype was recovered from an adult in good health. Source: peripheral blood, taken on day 0 of AZD1222 vaccination. As DNA, the CDR3 is TGTGCCACCAGTGCGGGGAGGGAGACCCAGTACTTC. Translating gives CATSAGRETQYF.